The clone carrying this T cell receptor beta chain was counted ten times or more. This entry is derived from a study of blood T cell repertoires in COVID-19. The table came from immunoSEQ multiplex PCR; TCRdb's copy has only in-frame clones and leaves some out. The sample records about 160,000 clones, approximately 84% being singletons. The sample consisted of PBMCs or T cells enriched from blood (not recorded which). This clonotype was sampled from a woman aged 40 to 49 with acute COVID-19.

The DNA of the CDR3 is TGTGCCAGCCATCTCGTACAGGGGAACACTGAAGCTTTCTTT. It yields the protein CASHLVQGNTEAFF. The rearrangement uses TRBV18 and TRBJ1-1; D is perhaps TRBD1 (6 bases). The germline V and J ends were trimmed by 8 bases and 1 base, with 14 bases remaining between them. CDR1 and CDR2 (germline): KGHSH, LQKENI. This CDR3 comprises 14 residues.